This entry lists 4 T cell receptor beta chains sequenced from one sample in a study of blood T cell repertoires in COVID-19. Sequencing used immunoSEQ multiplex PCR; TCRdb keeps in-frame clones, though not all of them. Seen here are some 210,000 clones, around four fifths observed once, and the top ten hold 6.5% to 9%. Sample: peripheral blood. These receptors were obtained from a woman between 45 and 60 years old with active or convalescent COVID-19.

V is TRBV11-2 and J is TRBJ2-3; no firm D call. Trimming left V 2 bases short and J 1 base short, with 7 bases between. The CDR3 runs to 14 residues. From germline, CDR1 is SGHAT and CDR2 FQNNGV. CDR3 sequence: CASSLNRGTDTQYF. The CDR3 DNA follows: TGTGCCAGCAGCTTAAACCGCGGCACAGATACGCAGTATTTT.

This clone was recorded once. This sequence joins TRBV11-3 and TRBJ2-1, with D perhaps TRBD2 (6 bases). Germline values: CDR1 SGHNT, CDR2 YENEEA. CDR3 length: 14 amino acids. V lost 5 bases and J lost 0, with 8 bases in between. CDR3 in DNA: TGTGCCAGCAGCCAGGGAGGCTCCTACAATGAGCAGTTCTTC. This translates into CASSQGGSYNEQFF.

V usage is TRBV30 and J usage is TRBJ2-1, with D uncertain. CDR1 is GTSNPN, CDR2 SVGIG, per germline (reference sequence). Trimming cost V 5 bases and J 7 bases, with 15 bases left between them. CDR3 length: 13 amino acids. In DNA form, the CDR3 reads TGTGCCTGGTCTCGCGGTACGGGTAATGAGCAGTTCTTC. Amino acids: CAWSRGTGNEQFF.

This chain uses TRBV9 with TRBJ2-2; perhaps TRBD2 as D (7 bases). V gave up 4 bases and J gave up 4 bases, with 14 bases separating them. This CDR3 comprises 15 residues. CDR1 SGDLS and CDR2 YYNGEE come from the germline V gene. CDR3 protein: CASSLRGGITGELFF. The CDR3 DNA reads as TGTGCCAGCAGCCTGAGGGGGGGAATCACCGGGGAGCTGTTTTTT.